This T cell receptor (beta chain) was sequenced for a study of CD8+CD57+ T cells in acquired aplastic anemia. On the study more broadly: CD4+ cell libraries from healthy donors averaged about 10 million reads.

According to the study, genomic DNA was the template for TCR beta VDJ and CDR3 profiling. In TCRdb, the reads were re-called with MiXCR into one record per CDR3 protein. The table shows 200,000 to 250,000 distinct CDR3 sequences, with over 55% occurring only once. Study-wide points: Sharing between patients and controls was observed for some 27 CD8+ CDR3 sequences.

The CDR3 spans 16 residues. Germline values: CDR1 DFQATT, CDR2 SNEGSKA (reference sequence). V was trimmed by 0 bases and J by 4 bases, leaving 18 bases between them. This clonotype was counted at least ten times. Its specificity is unknown. The sequence came from a human donor in good health. The rearrangement joins TRBV20-1 to TRBJ1-2; D gene ambiguous. Sequencing input: sorted CD4+, CD8+, or CD8+CD57+ T cells (not recorded which) from PBMCs. CDR3 in amino acids: CSARDEGGRSTYGYTF. CDR3 bases: TGCAGTGCTAGAGATGAGGGCGGCAGGTCGACCTATGGCTACACCTTC.